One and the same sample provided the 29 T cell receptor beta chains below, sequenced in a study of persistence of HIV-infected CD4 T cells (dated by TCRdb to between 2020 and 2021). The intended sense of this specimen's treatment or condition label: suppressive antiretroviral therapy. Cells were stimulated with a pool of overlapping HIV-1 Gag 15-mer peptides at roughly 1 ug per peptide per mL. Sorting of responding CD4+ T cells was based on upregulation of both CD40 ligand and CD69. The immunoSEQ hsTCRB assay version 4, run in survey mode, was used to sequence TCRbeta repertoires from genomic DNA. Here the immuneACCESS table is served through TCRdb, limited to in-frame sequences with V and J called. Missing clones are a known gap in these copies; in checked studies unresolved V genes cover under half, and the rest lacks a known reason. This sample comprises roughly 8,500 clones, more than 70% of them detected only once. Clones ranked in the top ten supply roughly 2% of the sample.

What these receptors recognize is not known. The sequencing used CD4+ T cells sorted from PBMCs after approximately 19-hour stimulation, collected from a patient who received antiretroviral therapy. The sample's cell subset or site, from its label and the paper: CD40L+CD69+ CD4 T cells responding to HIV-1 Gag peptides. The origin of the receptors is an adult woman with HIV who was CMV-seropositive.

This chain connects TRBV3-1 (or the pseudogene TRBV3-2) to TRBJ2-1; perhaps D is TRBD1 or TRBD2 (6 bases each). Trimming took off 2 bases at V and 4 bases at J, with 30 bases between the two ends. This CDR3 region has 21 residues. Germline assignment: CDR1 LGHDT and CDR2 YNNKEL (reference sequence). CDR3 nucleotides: TGTGCCAGCAGCCAAACTTCTACCTTCCTAGGGGGGCGCATGGGATACAATGAGCAGTTCTTC. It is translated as CASSQTSTFLGGRMGYNEQFF.

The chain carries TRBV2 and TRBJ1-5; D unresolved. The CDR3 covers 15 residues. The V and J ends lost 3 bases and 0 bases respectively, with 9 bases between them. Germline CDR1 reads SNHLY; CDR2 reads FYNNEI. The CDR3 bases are TGTGCCAGCAGTGACGGTCAGAGTAGCAATCAGCCCCAGCATTTT. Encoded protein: CASSDGQSSNQPQHF.

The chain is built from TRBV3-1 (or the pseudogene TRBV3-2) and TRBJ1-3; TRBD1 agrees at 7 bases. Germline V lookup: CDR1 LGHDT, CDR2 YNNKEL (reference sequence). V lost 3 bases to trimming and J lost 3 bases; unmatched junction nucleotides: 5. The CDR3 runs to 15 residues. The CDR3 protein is CASSHRGEGGNTIYF. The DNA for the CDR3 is TGTGCCAGCAGCCACAGGGGGGAAGGTGGAAACACCATATATTTT.

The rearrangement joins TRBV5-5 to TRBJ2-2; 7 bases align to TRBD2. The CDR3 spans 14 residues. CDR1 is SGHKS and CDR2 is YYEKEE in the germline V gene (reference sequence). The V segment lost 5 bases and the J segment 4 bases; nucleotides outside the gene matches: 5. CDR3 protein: CASRRGGGTGELFF. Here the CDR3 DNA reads TGTGCCAGCAGGCGGGGCGGGGGCACCGGGGAGCTGTTTTTT.

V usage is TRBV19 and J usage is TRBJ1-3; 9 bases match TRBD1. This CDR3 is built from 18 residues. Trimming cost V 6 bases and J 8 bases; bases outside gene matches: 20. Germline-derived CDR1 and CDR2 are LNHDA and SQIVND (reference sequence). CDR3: CASSDTSGRGTGRHTIYF. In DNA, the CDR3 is TGTGCCAGTAGCGACACGTCCGGGCGCGGGACAGGGAGACACACCATATATTTT.

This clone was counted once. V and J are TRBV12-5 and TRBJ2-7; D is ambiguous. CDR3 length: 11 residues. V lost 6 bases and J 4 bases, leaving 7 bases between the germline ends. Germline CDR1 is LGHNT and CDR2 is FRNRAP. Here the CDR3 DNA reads TGTGCTAGTGGGGTTGGGTACGAGCAGTACTTC. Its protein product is CASGVGYEQYF.

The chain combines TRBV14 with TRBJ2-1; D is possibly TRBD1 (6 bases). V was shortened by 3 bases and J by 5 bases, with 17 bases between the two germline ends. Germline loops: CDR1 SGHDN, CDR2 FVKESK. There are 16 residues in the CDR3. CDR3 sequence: CASSQILGGGHNEQFF. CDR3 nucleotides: TGTGCCAGCAGCCAGATTTTAGGTGGGGGCCACAATGAGCAGTTCTTC.

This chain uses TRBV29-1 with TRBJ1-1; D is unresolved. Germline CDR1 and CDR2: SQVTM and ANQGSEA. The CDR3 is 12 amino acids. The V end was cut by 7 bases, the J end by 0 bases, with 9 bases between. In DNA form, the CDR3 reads TGCAGCGGAGGGCACATGAACACTGAAGCTTTCTTT. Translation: CSGGHMNTEAFF. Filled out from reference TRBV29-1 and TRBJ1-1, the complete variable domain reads SAVISQKPSRDICQRGTSLTIQCQVDSQVTMMFWYRQQPGQSLTLIATANQGSEATYESGFVIDKFPISRPNLTFSTLTVSNMSPEDSSIYLCSGGHMNTEAFFGQGTRLTVV.

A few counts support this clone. In nucleotides, the CDR3 is TGTGCCAGTAGTATAGCCTCTAGCACTGAAGCTTTCTTT. This translates into CASSIASSTEAFF. The chain uses TRBV19 and TRBJ1-1; unclear D gene. The CDR3 is made up of 13 amino acids. CDR1 is LNHDA, CDR2 SQIVND, per germline (reference sequence). V lost 1 base and J 4 bases, leaving 7 bases between the germline ends.

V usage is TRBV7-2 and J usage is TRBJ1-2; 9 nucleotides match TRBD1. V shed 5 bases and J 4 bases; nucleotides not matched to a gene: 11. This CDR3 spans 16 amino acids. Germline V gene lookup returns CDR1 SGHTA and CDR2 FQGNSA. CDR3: CASSPRTGEATYGYTF. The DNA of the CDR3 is TGTGCCAGCAGCCCCCGGACAGGGGAGGCGACCTATGGCTACACCTTC.

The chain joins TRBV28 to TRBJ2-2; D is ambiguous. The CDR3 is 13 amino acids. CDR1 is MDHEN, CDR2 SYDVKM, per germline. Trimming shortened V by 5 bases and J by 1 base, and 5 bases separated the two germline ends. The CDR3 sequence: CASSPWNTGELFF. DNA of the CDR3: TGTGCCAGCAGTCCATGGAACACCGGGGAGCTGTTTTTT. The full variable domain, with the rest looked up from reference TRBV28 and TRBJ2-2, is DVKVTQSSRYLVKRTGEKVFLECVQDMDHENMFWYRQDPGLGLRLIYFSYDVKMKEKGDIPEGYSVSREKKERFSLILESASTNQTSMYLCASSPWNTGELFFGEGSRLTVL.

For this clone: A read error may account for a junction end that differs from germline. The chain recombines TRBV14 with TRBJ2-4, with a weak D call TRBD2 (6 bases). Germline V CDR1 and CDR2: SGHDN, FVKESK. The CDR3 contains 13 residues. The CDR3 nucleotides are TGTGCCAGCAGCCAAGATCCCAGCGGACTACAGAACTTC. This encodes CASSQDPSGLQNF.

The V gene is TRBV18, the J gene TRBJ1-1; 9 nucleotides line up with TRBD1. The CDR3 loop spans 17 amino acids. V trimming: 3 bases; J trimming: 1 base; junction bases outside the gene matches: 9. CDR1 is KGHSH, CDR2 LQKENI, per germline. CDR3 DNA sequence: TGTGCCAGCTCACCCCCTATGACAGGGGGTGGGAACACTGAAGCTTTCTTT. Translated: CASSPPMTGGGNTEAFF.

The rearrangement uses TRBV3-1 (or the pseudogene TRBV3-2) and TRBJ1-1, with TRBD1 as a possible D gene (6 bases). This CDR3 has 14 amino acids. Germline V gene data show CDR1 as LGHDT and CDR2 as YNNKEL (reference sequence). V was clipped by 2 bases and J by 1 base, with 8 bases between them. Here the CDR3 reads CASSQIQGNTEAFF. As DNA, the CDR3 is TGTGCCAGCAGCCAAATACAGGGGAACACTGAAGCTTTCTTT.

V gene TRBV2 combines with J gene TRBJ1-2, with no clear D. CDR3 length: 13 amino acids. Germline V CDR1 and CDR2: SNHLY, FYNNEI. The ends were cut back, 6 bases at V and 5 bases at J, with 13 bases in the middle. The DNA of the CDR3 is TGTGCCAGCAGAGCGACTCAAGGATATGGCTACACCTTC. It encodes CASRATQGYGYTF. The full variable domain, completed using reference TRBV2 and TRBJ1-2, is EPEVTQTPSHQVTQMGQEVILRCVPISNHLYFYWYRQILGQKVEFLVSFYNNEISEKSEIFDDQFSVERPDGSNFTLKIRSTKLEDSAMYFCASRATQGYGYTFGSGTRLTVV.

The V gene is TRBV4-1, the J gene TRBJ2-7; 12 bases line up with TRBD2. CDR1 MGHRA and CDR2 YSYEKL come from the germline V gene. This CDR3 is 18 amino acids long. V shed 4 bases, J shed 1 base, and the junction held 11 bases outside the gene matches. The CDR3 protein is CASSRDSGTSGLSYEQYF. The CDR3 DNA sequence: TGCGCCAGCAGCCGAGACTCCGGGACTAGCGGGCTATCCTACGAGCAGTACTTC.

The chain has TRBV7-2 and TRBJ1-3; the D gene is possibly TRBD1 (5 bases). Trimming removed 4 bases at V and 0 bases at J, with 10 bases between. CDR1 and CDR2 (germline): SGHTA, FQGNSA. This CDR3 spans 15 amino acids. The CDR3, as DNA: TGTGCCAGCAGCTCCTCAGGGTCCTCTGGAAACACCATATATTTT. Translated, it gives CASSSSGSSGNTIYF.

CDR3 sequence reads: CATLTEFSNQPQHF. CDR3 nucleotide sequence: TGTGCTACCCTGACCGAGTTTAGCAATCAGCCCCAGCATTTT. The chain is built from TRBV28 and TRBJ1-5; D ambiguous. CDR1 is MDHEN and CDR2 is SYDVKM in the germline V gene. The CDR3 extends over 14 amino acids.

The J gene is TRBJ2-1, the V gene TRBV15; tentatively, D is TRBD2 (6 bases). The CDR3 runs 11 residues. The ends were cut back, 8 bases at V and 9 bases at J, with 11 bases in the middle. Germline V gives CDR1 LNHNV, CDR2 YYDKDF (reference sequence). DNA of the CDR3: TGTGCCACCGGCGGGGCCGCTGAGCAGTTCTTC. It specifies CATGGAAEQFF.

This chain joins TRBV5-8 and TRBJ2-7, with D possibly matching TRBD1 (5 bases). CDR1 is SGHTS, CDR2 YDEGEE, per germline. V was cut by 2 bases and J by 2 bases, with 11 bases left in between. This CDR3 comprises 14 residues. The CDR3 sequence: CASSFPQGAYEQYF. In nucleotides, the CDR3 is TGTGCCAGCAGCTTCCCCCAGGGTGCCTACGAGCAGTACTTC.

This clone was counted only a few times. CDR3: CASSELEGAGASEQYF. The CDR3 DNA sequence: TGTGCCAGCAGTGAATTGGAAGGAGCGGGAGCCTCCGAGCAGTACTTC. The chain is built from TRBV2 and TRBJ2-7; 8 nucleotides align to TRBD2. The length of the CDR3 is 16 residues. Per the germline V gene, CDR1 is SNHLY and CDR2 is FYNNEI. Trimming cost V 2 bases and J 6 bases; bases outside gene matches: 12.

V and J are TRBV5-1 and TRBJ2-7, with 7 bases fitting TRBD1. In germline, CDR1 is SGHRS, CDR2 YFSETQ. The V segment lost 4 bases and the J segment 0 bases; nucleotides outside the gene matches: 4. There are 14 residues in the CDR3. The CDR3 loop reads CASSPRDSSYEQYF. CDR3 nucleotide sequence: TGCGCCAGCAGCCCTCGGGACAGCTCCTACGAGCAGTACTTC.

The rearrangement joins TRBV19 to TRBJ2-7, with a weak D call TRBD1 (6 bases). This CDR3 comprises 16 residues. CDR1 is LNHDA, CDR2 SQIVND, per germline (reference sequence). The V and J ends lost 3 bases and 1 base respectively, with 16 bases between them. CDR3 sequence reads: CASSIRWGGQSYEQYF. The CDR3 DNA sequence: TGTGCCAGTAGTATCCGTTGGGGTGGACAGTCCTACGAGCAGTACTTC.

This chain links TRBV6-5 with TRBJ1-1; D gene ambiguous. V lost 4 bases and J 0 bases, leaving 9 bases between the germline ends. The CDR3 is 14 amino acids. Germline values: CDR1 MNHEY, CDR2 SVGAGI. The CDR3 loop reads CASSFSSLNTEAFF. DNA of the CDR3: TGTGCCAGCAGTTTTTCCAGCCTGAACACTGAAGCTTTCTTT.

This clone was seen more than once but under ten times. As DNA, the CDR3 is TGTGCCAGCAGTCCACAGGGTAGCTGGGAACAGCCCCAGCATTTT. This gives the protein CASSPQGSWEQPQHF. This chain connects TRBV27 to TRBJ1-5; possibly TRBD1 for D (6 bases). Germline V gives CDR1 MNHEY, CDR2 SMNVEV (reference sequence). Trimming took off 5 bases at V and 7 bases at J, with 18 bases between the two ends. The CDR3 covers 15 residues.

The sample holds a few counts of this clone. The CDR3 loop reads CSASPGTGYGYTF. In nucleotides, the CDR3 is TGCAGTGCTAGTCCCGGGACGGGGTATGGCTACACCTTC. The J gene is TRBJ1-2, the V gene TRBV20-1; a possible D gene is TRBD1 (5 bases). Germline V gives CDR1 DFQATT, CDR2 SNEGSKA (reference sequence). The CDR3 is 13 residues long. V shed 3 bases and J shed 5 bases, with 13 bases lying between them.

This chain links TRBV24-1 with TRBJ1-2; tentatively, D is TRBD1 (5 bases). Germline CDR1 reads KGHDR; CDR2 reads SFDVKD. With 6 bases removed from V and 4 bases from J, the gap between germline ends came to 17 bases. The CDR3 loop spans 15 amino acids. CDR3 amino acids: CATSNGAGVSYGYTF. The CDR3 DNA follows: TGTGCCACCAGTAACGGGGCAGGAGTCAGCTATGGCTACACCTTC.

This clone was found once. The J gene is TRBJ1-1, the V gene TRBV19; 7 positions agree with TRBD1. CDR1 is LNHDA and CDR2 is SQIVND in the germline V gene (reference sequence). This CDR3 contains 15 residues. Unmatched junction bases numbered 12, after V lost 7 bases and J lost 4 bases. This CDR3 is CASMEGGGSSTEAFF. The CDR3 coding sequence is TGTGCCAGTATGGAAGGGGGCGGATCTAGCACTGAAGCTTTCTTT.

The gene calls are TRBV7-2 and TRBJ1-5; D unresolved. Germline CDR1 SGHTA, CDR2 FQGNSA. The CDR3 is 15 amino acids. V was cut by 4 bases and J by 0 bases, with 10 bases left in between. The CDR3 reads CASSSSGFSNQPQHF. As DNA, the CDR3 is TGTGCCAGCAGCTCATCAGGATTTAGCAATCAGCCCCAGCATTTT.